These 10 T cell receptor beta chains came from one sample sequenced in a study of blood T cells in healthy people across ages. Through a sample-barcoded 5' primer and a J-beta primer mix, a second PCR was run for roughly 6 to 12 cycles. From the 5' RACE reads, TCRdb called clonotypes with MiXCR, one entry per CDR3 protein. The sample holds a few hundred thousand distinct CDR3 sequences, 52% seen once. The sample consisted of blood. These receptors were collected from a man between 60 and 70 years old in good health.

The chain couples TRBV7-6 to TRBJ2-5; 7 bases align to TRBD1. V shed 4 bases, J shed 1 base, and the junction held 3 bases outside the gene matches. Germline V gives CDR1 SGHVS, CDR2 FNYEAQ. This CDR3 is built from 14 residues. CDR3 coding DNA: TGTGCCAGCAGCTCCAACAGGGGCCAAGAGACCCAGTACTTC. Amino acid sequence: CASSSNRGQETQYF.

The chain has TRBV28 and TRBJ2-3; TRBD1 agrees at 11 bases. The CDR3 is made up of 15 amino acids. After removal of 10 bases from V and 0 bases from J, the junction contained 6 bases not matched to a gene. Per the germline V gene, CDR1 is MDHEN and CDR2 is SYDVKM. Written as DNA, the CDR3 is TGTGCCACCGTGGGGACAGGGGGGAGCACAGATACGCAGTATTTT. Translation: CATVGTGGSTDTQYF.

The chain recombines TRBV30 with TRBJ2-7; 8 bases align to TRBD1. The germline gives CDR1 GTSNPN, CDR2 SVGIG (reference sequence). The CDR3 contains 12 residues. J was trimmed by 3 bases and V by 4 bases; bases with no gene match: 2. The CDR3 sequence: CAWTGTGYEQYF. CDR3 coding DNA: TGTGCCTGGACAGGGACAGGCTACGAGCAGTACTTC. Full variable domain (missing parts from reference TRBV30 and TRBJ2-7): SQTIHQWPATLVQPVGSPLSLECTVEGTSNPNLYWYRQAAGRGLQLLFYSVGIGQISSEVPQNLSASRPQDRQFILSSKKLLLSDSGFYLCAWTGTGYEQYFGPGTRLTVT.

V and J are TRBV4-2 and TRBJ2-1; 7 bases align to TRBD1. The CDR3 has 16 amino acids. J was trimmed by 9 bases and V by 4 bases; bases with no gene match: 15. The V gene's germline CDR1 is LGHNA and CDR2 YNFKEQ. CDR3 protein: CASSRNPGQLSFEQFF. In nucleotides, the CDR3 is TGTGCCAGCAGCCGTAACCCGGGACAGCTAAGTTTTGAGCAGTTCTTC.

The V gene is TRBV3-1, the J gene TRBJ2-1, with D perhaps matching TRBD2 (5 bases). The CDR3 runs 16 residues. V was cut by 0 bases and J by 5 bases, with 14 bases left in between. Germline V gene sequence: CDR1 LGHDT, CDR2 YNNKEL (reference sequence). Written as DNA, the CDR3 is TGTGCCAGCAGCCAAGAGGCTAGCAGTTTTAACAATGAGCAGTTCTTC. Translation: CASSQEASSFNNEQFF.

This chain connects TRBV3-1 to TRBJ1-2; 9 bases map to TRBD1. V dropped 3 bases and J dropped 8; count of bases not matched to a gene: 10. Germline CDR1 LGHDT, CDR2 YNNKEL (reference sequence). The length of the CDR3 is 15 residues. This CDR3 reads CASSHPRDRVQGYTF. The DNA for the CDR3 is TGTGCCAGCAGCCATCCCAGGGACAGGGTCCAGGGCTACACCTTC. Filled out from reference TRBV3-1 and TRBJ1-2, the complete variable domain reads DTAVSQTPKYLVTQMGNDKSIKCEQNLGHDTMYWYKQDSKKFLKIMFSYNNKELIINETVPNRFSPKSPDKAHLNLHINSLELGDSAVYFCASSHPRDRVQGYTFGSGTRLTVV.

About this clonotype itself: An end of the junction does not agree with germline; a read error may underlie this. The chain is built from TRBV29-1 and TRBJ2-3; 10 positions agree with TRBD2. This CDR3 is built from 20 residues. CDR1 SQVTM and CDR2 ANQGSEA come from the germline V gene. For the CDR3, the DNA is TGCAGCGTTAAAGATCCGCCTAGCGGGAGAGGAGGGATAATCACAGATACGCAGTATTTT. It codes for CSVKDPPSGRGGIITDTQYF.

The chain uses TRBV10-3 and TRBJ1-2, with a possible D match to TRBD1 (6 bases). Trimming took 3 bases from V and 7 from J, leaving 12 bases between them. Germline loops: CDR1 ENHRY, CDR2 SYGVKD. The CDR3 is made up of 13 amino acids. The CDR3 protein is CAISDRGYSGYTF. Written as DNA, the CDR3 is TGTGCCATCAGTGACAGGGGCTATAGTGGCTACACCTTC.

The V gene is TRBV20-1, the J gene TRBJ2-1; 7 bases match TRBD2. The CDR3 runs to 17 residues. V trimming: 1 base; J trimming: 2 bases; junction bases outside the gene matches: 11. The germline CDR1 and CDR2 sequences are DFQATT and SNEGSKA (reference sequence). The CDR3 loop reads CSARGGLTGGPYNEQFF. The CDR3 nucleotides read TGCAGTGCTAGAGGGGGTTTAACGGGAGGTCCCTACAATGAGCAGTTCTTC.

This clonotype was counted once. This sequence joins TRBV7-3 and TRBJ2-6; possibly TRBD2 for D (5 bases). Trimming left V 0 bases short and J 3 bases short, with 12 bases between. This CDR3 spans 17 amino acids. Germline CDR1 is SGHTA and CDR2 is FQGTGA. Here the CDR3 DNA reads TGTGCCAGCAGCTTAACTGGCAGCGGTCTTGGGGCCAACGTCCTGACTTTC. It encodes CASSLTGSGLGANVLTF.